Listed here are 32 T cell receptor beta chains from one sample, sequenced in a study of shared clonotypes between healthy human individuals. Repertoires were generated with immunoSEQ multiplex PCR, while TCRdb's copy carries only in-frame clones and drops some. The repertoire holds approximately 1.1 million clones, with around 82% as singletons. Sequencing used memory CD4+ T cells from PBMCs. The subset: CD45RA-negative fraction. The source of these receptors is a man younger than 30 in good health. Some clones in this sample may be carry-over from other donors' samples.

V gene TRBV29-1 combines with J gene TRBJ2-1, with no clear D. The CDR3 is made up of 13 amino acids. Germline-derived CDR1 and CDR2 are SQVTM and ANQGSEA. Between the trimmed V and J ends, which lost 7 bases and 0 bases, there was a span of 10 bases. The CDR3 nucleotides read TGCAGCGAGGTAGAGAGCTCCTACAATGAGCAGTTCTTC. Its protein product is CSEVESSYNEQFF.

The chain links TRBV30 to TRBJ1-4, with 7 nucleotides matching TRBD1. The V and J ends lost 3 bases and 5 bases, in that order; junction bases with no gene match: 9. Germline CDR1 reads GTSNPN; CDR2 reads SVGIG (reference sequence). This CDR3 is 15 amino acids long. The CDR3 sequence is CAWSWWGQLNEKLFF. CDR3 DNA sequence: TGTGCCTGGAGCTGGTGGGGACAGCTAAATGAAAAACTGTTTTTT.

The V call is TRBV18, the J call TRBJ2-7, with 8 bases matching TRBD2. The junction had 7 bases not matched to a gene; V was cut back by 0 bases and J by 3 bases. Germline lookup yields CDR1 KGHSH and CDR2 LQKENI. This CDR3 is built from 16 residues. The CDR3 DNA sequence: TGTGCCAGCTCACCACCTGGCCTAGCGGGCCTCTACGAGCAGTACTTC. Its translation is CASSPPGLAGLYEQYF.

This clone was counted a single time. In the same sample, other DNA sequences code for this CDR3. The rearrangement joins TRBV27 to TRBJ2-6; D is undetermined. Looked up from germline, CDR1 is MNHEY and CDR2 is SMNVEV (reference sequence). V lost 3 bases, J lost 4 bases, and 4 bases lay in between. This CDR3 contains 13 residues. DNA of the CDR3: TGTGCCAGCAGTTTGGCCGGGGCCAACGTCCTGACTTTC. Residues: CASSLAGANVLTF.

This chain links TRBV6-5 with TRBJ2-7; maybe TRBD2 (5 bases). Germline loops: CDR1 MNHEY, CDR2 SVGAGI. V was shortened by 0 bases and J by 2 bases, with 11 bases between the two germline ends. CDR3 length: 15 residues. The CDR3 DNA reads as TGTGCCAGCAGTTACTCGATCCCGGGGACCTACGAGCAGTACTTC. Protein sequence: CASSYSIPGTYEQYF.

This chain uses TRBV5-4 with TRBJ1-5, with TRBD1 identical over 9 bases. The V and J ends lost 7 bases and 6 bases, in that order; junction bases with no gene match: 5. Germline CDR1 SGHNT, CDR2 YYREEE (reference sequence). CDR3 length: 13 amino acids. Here the CDR3 DNA reads TGTGCCAGCGGACCGGACAGGGGTCAGCCCCAGCATTTT. Its protein is CASGPDRGQPQHF.

This chain connects TRBV5-4 to TRBJ2-2, with 11 positions matching TRBD1. V lost 0 bases, J lost 5 bases, and 12 bases stayed unmatched. Germline CDR1 is SGHNT and CDR2 is YYREEE (reference sequence). CDR3 length equals 19 residues. The CDR3 loop reads CASSLDYIRTGGATGELFF. The CDR3 coding sequence is TGTGCCAGCAGCTTGGATTACATAAGGACAGGGGGCGCAACCGGGGAGCTGTTTTTT.

This chain connects TRBV11-1 to TRBJ1-1; no firm D call. The CDR3 is 11 residues long. Germline V gene lookup returns CDR1 SGHAT and CDR2 FQDESV (reference sequence). Trimming removed 6 bases at V and 8 bases at J, with 10 bases between. This CDR3 is CASRLSGEAFF. CDR3 sequence (DNA): TGTGCCAGCAGGTTGTCTGGAGAAGCTTTCTTT.

The chain joins TRBV18 to TRBJ1-1, with D uncertain. This CDR3 has 14 residues. In germline, CDR1 is KGHSH, CDR2 LQKENI. V was pared by 5 bases and J by 1 base, with 11 bases between. CDR3 DNA sequence: TGTGCCAGCTCAGGGATCTCGGGGAACACTGAAGCTTTCTTT. It encodes CASSGISGNTEAFF.

This clone has just one count. The rearrangement uses TRBV7-9 and TRBJ2-2; TRBD2 matches 15 bases. The CDR3 consists of 19 residues. V lost 5 bases to trimming and J lost 7 bases; unmatched junction nucleotides: 14. CDR1 and CDR2 (germline): SEHNR, FQNEAQ (reference sequence). The chain's CDR3 is CASSPLFRTSGRGLGELFF. CDR3 sequence (DNA): TGTGCCAGCAGCCCCCTCTTCAGGACTAGCGGGAGGGGTCTCGGGGAGCTGTTTTTT. Full variable domain (missing parts from reference TRBV7-9 and TRBJ2-2): DTGVSQNPRHKITKRGQNVTFRCDPISEHNRLYWYRQTLGQGPEFLTYFQNEAQLEKSRLLSDRFSAERPKGSFSTLEIQRTEQGDSAMYLCASSPLFRTSGRGLGELFFGEGSRLTVL.

This clone was recorded once. The chain combines TRBV5-6 with TRBJ1-2, with D possibly matching TRBD1 (5 bases). Trimming removed 1 base from V and 6 bases from J, with 10 bases in between. The germline CDR1 and CDR2 sequences are SGHDT and YYEEEE. The CDR3 has 13 residues. The DNA for the CDR3 is TGTGCCAGCAGCTTGTGGCAGGGCCATGGCTACACCTTC. It yields the protein CASSLWQGHGYTF.

The chain couples TRBV9 to TRBJ2-7, with 11 bases identical to TRBD2. CDR1 and CDR2 (germline): SGDLS, YYNGEE. V lost 3 bases and J lost 2; bases outside the gene matches: 7. This CDR3 contains 16 residues. DNA for the CDR3: TGTGCCAGCAGCGCCGAGACTAGCGGGACAACCTACGAGCAGTACTTC. It codes for CASSAETSGTTYEQYF. Based on the CDR3 plus reference TRBV9 and TRBJ2-7, the full variable domain is DSGVTQTPKHLITATGQRVTLRCSPRSGDLSVYWYQQSLDQGLQFLIQYYNGEERAKGNILERFSAQQFPDLHSELNLSSLELGDSALYFCASSAETSGTTYEQYFGPGTRLTVT.

This clone has more than one count but fewer than ten. The chain couples TRBV10-2 to TRBJ1-2; 8 nucleotides line up with TRBD1. This CDR3 is 15 amino acids long. Germline trimming cut 6 bases from V and 2 bases from J; bases unmatched to any gene: 8. Germline lookup yields CDR1 WSHSY and CDR2 SAAADI. The chain's CDR3 is CASRSGNRGNYGYTF. DNA for the CDR3: TGCGCCAGCAGGAGCGGGAACAGGGGGAACTATGGCTACACCTTC.

The chain employs TRBV4-3 and TRBJ2-2, with D perhaps TRBD2 (5 bases). This CDR3 is 15 amino acids long. V was shortened by 5 bases and J by 0 bases, with 10 bases between the two germline ends. CDR1 and CDR2 from the germline V gene are LGHNA and YSLEER. The CDR3 nucleotides read TGCGCCAGCAGCATCCGGGATACGAACACCGGGGAGCTGTTTTTT. Its translation is CASSIRDTNTGELFF.

This clone came up once. This chain connects TRBV5-4 to TRBJ2-7, with TRBD2 matching over 10 bases. V shed 3 bases and J 2 bases; nucleotides not matched to a gene: 8. Germline-derived CDR1 and CDR2 are SGHNT and YYREEE (reference sequence). CDR3 length equals 16 residues. The CDR3 protein is CASSSLTSGKPYEQYF. CDR3 bases: TGTGCCAGCAGCTCCTTAACTAGCGGGAAGCCCTACGAGCAGTACTTC.

This clone has a handful of counts. The chain uses TRBV5-8 and TRBJ2-2; possible D gene TRBD1, 6 bases. Looked up from germline, CDR1 is SGHTS and CDR2 is YDEGEE. There are 16 residues in the CDR3. Trimming stripped 5 bases from V and 5 bases from J, with 19 bases between. The CDR3: CASRPYTGRGTGELFF. The CDR3 DNA reads as TGTGCCAGCAGACCTTATACAGGGAGAGGGACCGGGGAGCTGTTTTTT.

This clone was recorded only once. J is TRBJ2-5 and V is TRBV2; D not resolved. Germline-derived CDR1 and CDR2 are SNHLY and FYNNEI. V shed 4 bases and J shed 2 bases, with 17 bases lying between them. CDR3 length: 16 residues. In DNA form, the CDR3 reads TGTGCCAGCAGTGCCGTGATTCGCCCCCCGCAAGAGACCCAGTACTTC. Translation gives CASSAVIRPPQETQYF. Looking up the rest from reference TRBV2 and TRBJ2-5 gives the full variable domain: EPEVTQTPSHQVTQMGQEVILRCVPISNHLYFYWYRQILGQKVEFLVSFYNNEISEKSEIFDDQFSVERPDGSNFTLKIRSTKLEDSAMYFCASSAVIRPPQETQYFGPGTRLLVL.

The rearrangement uses TRBV6-5 and TRBJ2-7; tentative D call: TRBD2 (6 bases). This CDR3 region has 15 residues. Trimming stripped 4 bases from V and 7 bases from J, with 20 bases between. CDR1 MNHEY and CDR2 SVGAGI come from the germline V gene. The CDR3 sequence is CASSSPGDGLREQYF. The CDR3 DNA reads TGTGCCAGCAGTTCCCCGGGGGACGGGTTAAGGGAGCAGTACTTC.

The chain joins TRBV6-5 to TRBJ2-2; 7 bases agree with TRBD1. The germline V gene encodes CDR1 MNHEY and CDR2 SVGAGI. The ends lost 5 bases at V and 6 bases at J; junction bases unmatched: 9. The CDR3 length is 15 residues. Here the CDR3 reads CASSREPQGAGELFF. DNA for the CDR3: TGTGCCAGCAGTCGCGAACCGCAGGGGGCCGGGGAGCTGTTTTTT.

This sequence joins TRBV27 and TRBJ2-3, with 8 bases aligning to TRBD2. The CDR3 length is 16 residues. Germline trimming cut 3 bases from V and 3 bases from J; bases unmatched to any gene: 8. CDR1 and CDR2 from the germline V gene are MNHEY and SMNVEV (reference sequence). The CDR3 sequence is CASSFDREGSTDTQYF. The CDR3, as DNA: TGTGCCAGCAGTTTTGACCGGGAGGGTTCAACAGATACGCAGTATTTT.

The chain couples TRBV5-1 to TRBJ1-2, with TRBD1 matching 8 bases. This CDR3 spans 14 amino acids. Trimming cost V 4 bases and J 8 bases; bases outside gene matches: 10. Germline lookup yields CDR1 SGHRS and CDR2 YFSETQ. The CDR3 bases are TGCGCCAGCAGCCCAGGACAGGGAATCGTGGGCTACACCTTC. Its protein product is CASSPGQGIVGYTF.

J is TRBJ1-2 and V is TRBV29-1; a possible D gene is TRBD1 (5 bases). The germline gives CDR1 SQVTM, CDR2 ANQGSEA. The CDR3 totals 13 residues. Trimming stripped 7 bases from V and 8 bases from J, with 20 bases between. CDR3 protein: CSATRSGVEGYTF. The CDR3 DNA reads as TGCAGCGCAACCCGATCGGGGGTTGAGGGCTACACCTTC.

This clone was recorded once. The rearrangement joins TRBV30 to TRBJ2-7; D is perhaps TRBD1 (5 bases). The germline V and J ends were trimmed by 5 bases and 3 bases, with 5 bases remaining between them. This CDR3 is 10 amino acids long. Germline values: CDR1 GTSNPN, CDR2 SVGIG (reference sequence). CDR3 DNA sequence: TGTGCCTGGGGACACTACGAGCAGTACTTC. Protein product: CAWGHYEQYF.

V usage is TRBV4-2 and J usage is TRBJ2-7, with D perhaps assigned TRBD1 or TRBD2 (5 bases each). From germline, CDR1 is LGHNA and CDR2 YNFKEQ. CDR3 length: 14 residues. V lost 0 bases to trimming and J lost 5 bases, with 11 bases between them. CDR3 DNA sequence: TGTGCCAGCAGCCAAGATATCCGGGACCACGAGCAGTACTTC. Its protein is CASSQDIRDHEQYF.

This chain joins TRBV28 and TRBJ1-3; 7 bases match TRBD1. Germline CDR1 is MDHEN and CDR2 is SYDVKM. There are 16 residues in the CDR3. V trimming: 5 bases; J trimming: 4 bases; junction bases outside the gene matches: 11. In nucleotides, the CDR3 is TGTGCCAGCAGTCCCGCCACAGGGGCAAGGGGAAACACCATATATTTT. Amino acid sequence: CASSPATGARGNTIYF.

The V and J genes are TRBV5-1 and TRBJ2-3; D might be TRBD1 (5 bases). Per germline, CDR1 SGHRS and CDR2 YFSETQ. The CDR3 loop spans 15 amino acids. Trimming took 1 base from V and 2 from J, leaving 11 bases between them. In DNA, the CDR3 is TGCGCCAGCAGCTTGCTAGGGGCTCCCACAGATACGCAGTATTTT. Amino acid sequence: CASSLLGAPTDTQYF.

The rearrangement links TRBV7-9 to TRBJ1-2, with 10 nucleotides matching TRBD1. After removal of 3 bases from V and 8 bases from J, the junction contained 6 bases not matched to a gene. CDR3 length: 14 residues. Germline-derived CDR1 and CDR2 are SEHNR and FQNEAQ (reference sequence). This CDR3 reads CASSFGQGGFGYTF. For the CDR3, the DNA is TGTGCCAGCAGCTTCGGACAGGGGGGTTTCGGCTACACCTTC.

The V call is TRBV2, the J call TRBJ2-1; TRBD2 might be the D (6 bases). The germline gives CDR1 SNHLY, CDR2 FYNNEI. Trimming shortened V by 6 bases and J by 1 base, and 13 bases separated the two germline ends. The CDR3 is 15 residues long. CDR3 bases: TGTGCCAGCAGACCCAGTGGGGGGTCCTACAATGAGCAGTTCTTC. Translating gives CASRPSGGSYNEQFF.

The rearrangement links TRBV5-1 to TRBJ2-1; a possible D gene is TRBD1 (5 bases). This CDR3 has 14 amino acids. V gave up 6 bases and J gave up 4 bases, with 14 bases separating them. In germline, CDR1 is SGHRS, CDR2 YFSETQ. In DNA form, the CDR3 reads TGCGCCAGCATGTTACAGGAGAATTACAATGAGCAGTTCTTC. It encodes CASMLQENYNEQFF.

This clone turned up a few times. This chain links TRBV7-9 with TRBJ2-6; a possible D gene is TRBD1 (5 bases). The CDR3 is made up of 15 amino acids. V lost 3 bases and J 0 bases, leaving 6 bases between the germline ends. The germline V gene encodes CDR1 SEHNR and CDR2 FQNEAQ (reference sequence). The CDR3: CASSFGASGANVLTF. CDR3 nucleotide sequence: TGTGCCAGCAGCTTTGGGGCCTCTGGGGCCAACGTCCTGACTTTC.

This rearrangement joins TRBV28 to TRBJ2-7; D is unclear. The V end was cut by 7 bases, the J end by 7 bases, with 20 bases between. Germline CDR1 is MDHEN and CDR2 is SYDVKM. The CDR3 length is 14 residues. CDR3 bases: TGTGCCAGCATTGACCAGAGGCCGAGAGGAGAGCAGTACTTC. It specifies CASIDQRPRGEQYF.

The gene calls are TRBV28 and TRBJ1-2; 8 positions match TRBD1. The length of the CDR3 is 13 residues. After removal of 7 bases from V and 2 bases from J, the junction contained 3 bases not matched to a gene. Germline assignment: CDR1 MDHEN and CDR2 SYDVKM. CDR3 protein: CASNYRGNYGYTF. The CDR3 DNA reads TGTGCCAGCAATTACAGGGGGAACTATGGCTACACCTTC.